A single sample is the source of the 2 T cell receptor beta chains below, sequenced in a study of control samples from healthy donors and cancer patients. Clones were read by immunoSEQ multiplex PCR, and TCRdb kept only the in-frame ones, dropping some. Of some 20,000 clones detected, about four fifths appear once; the ten largest clones hold roughly 26%. Sequenced: PBMCs. These receptors all come from a man aged 80 or over with head and neck cancer.

The rearrangement uses TRBV3-1 (or the pseudogene TRBV3-2) and TRBJ1-4; D is perhaps TRBD1 (6 bases). Germline V gene lookup returns CDR1 LGHDT and CDR2 YNNKEL (reference sequence). Trimming took off 4 bases at V and 10 bases at J, with 10 bases between the two ends. The CDR3 sequence is 12 residues long. The CDR3 sequence is CASSRDIGKLFF. As DNA, the CDR3 is TGTGCCAGCAGCCGGGACATAGGAAAACTGTTTTTT.

The chain is built from TRBV7-8 and TRBJ2-2; the match to TRBD1 covers 10 bases. Germline trimming cut 5 bases from V and 8 bases from J; bases unmatched to any gene: 8. The CDR3 totals 15 residues. Germline CDR1 SGHVS, CDR2 FQNEAQ. In DNA form, the CDR3 reads TGTGCCAGCAGCCCCGGGACAGGGGCCGGGGGGGAGCTGTTTTTT. Protein: CASSPGTGAGGELFF.